The TCR beta chain under discussion was sequenced for a study of cytomegalovirus exposure and HLA in healthy donors (dated by TCRdb to the late 2010s). For context, the study as a whole: An earlier analysis of around 600 of the donors reported roughly 300 Gb of sequence data and 117 million unique TCR beta sequences from roughly 180 million T cells. An early release that covered about 600 HLA-typed donors contained approximately 290 gigabases of sequencing data and about 93 million unique TCR sequences. The genetic ancestry cluster associated with self-reported Caucasian donors included 81% of the 350 to 500 genotyped donors. The study aimed to test whether signatures of past pathogen exposure could be identified by cataloging public T cell receptors. The study profiled the T cell repertoires of approximately 700 subjects by immunosequencing and related them to cytomegalovirus serostatus. In addition to the first cohort of roughly 700 subjects, a separate validation cohort of 100 to 150 different subjects was used. High-throughput TCR immunosequencing, statistical association of individual TCRs with disease status, and machine learning were combined to predict cytomegalovirus infection status. A later analysis re-examined previously published TCR beta repertoires from roughly 650 donors and added high-resolution HLA genotyping to investigate patterns of TCR occurrence. Rather than drawing on any new phenotypic data, the later analysis identified candidate immune exposures from TCR beta sequences and the way those sequences occurred across donors. In an earlier analysis of a few hundred of the donors, high-throughput TCR beta sequencing was used to judge whether each TCR beta V gene segment behaved as functional or pseudogenic. Donor age, sex, ethnicity and CMV serostatus were compiled alongside the repertoire data. In a later genetic analysis, genome-wide SNP genotypes for 398 of the 666 donors were used, and that subset was treated as a discovery cohort. All discovery cohort repertoires had been generated using a single sequencing platform. Class I and class II HLA loci were covered by the typing at four-digit resolution. Typing coverage differed by locus: A, B, C, DRB1 and DQB1 were typed in about 620-640 donors, DQA1 in 522, DPA1 in roughly 590, and DPB1 in roughly 450. Several DR-DQ haplotypes were handled as single units for association and clustering, since linkage in the cohort was strong. Across 300 to 400 genotyped donors of the cohort, an average of about 240,000 unique TCR beta nucleotide sequences per donor were sequenced, and roughly 20% of those sequences were non-productive.

In total, roughly 710 healthy bone marrow donors made up the cohort. At the time of sampling, all cohort members were nominally healthy, though unrecorded immune exposures were likely present. The donor was CMV seropositive and belonged to the group of 250 to 300 seropositive cohort members. Every donor gave a peripheral blood sample, and the peripheral blood mononuclear cells from that sample were used for TCR beta sequencing. The Qiagen DNeasy Blood Extraction Kit was used to extract genomic DNA from the blood cell samples. This clone was seen a single time. Its target antigen remains unknown. Base quality data are lacking; no much larger clone is found one base away. CDR1 and CDR2 (SGDLS, YYNGEE) derive from the germline V gene. V lost 4 bases and J lost 6 bases, and the count of bases not matched to a germline gene is 8. From cysteine to phenylalanine, the CDR3 is 15 amino acids long. The sequence is cut down to CDR3 DNA, 45 bases in frame from base 1.

The library was obtained by the immunoSEQ multiplex PCR assay. For the multiplex PCR, a mixture combining 60 forward primers for TCR Vbeta segments and 13 reverse primers for TCR Jbeta segments was used. Amplification of the CDR3 region of rearranged TCR beta genes was performed with a multiplex PCR assay on genomic DNA. The amplified TCR beta libraries were sequenced on the Illumina HiSeq System as 87-base-pair reads. In the authors' own workflow: A later analysis counted tens of millions of unique TCR beta chains across the 550 to 750 repertoires, and some 12 million of these chains were shared by at least two donors. Raw reads were error-corrected and collapsed into unique sequences by a nearest-neighbor algorithm in which closely related sequences were merged to remove PCR and sequencing errors. CDR3 sequences were aligned to IMGT reference sequences to assign V, D and J gene segments. For a sequence to be retained, at least a six-nucleotide match to both a V gene segment and a J gene segment was required. Rearrangements were classified as productive when the CDR3 lacked stop codons and remained in frame with V and J, and all other rearrangements were classified as non-productive. CDR3 was defined by IMGT convention, running from the second conserved V-encoded cysteine to the conserved J-encoded phenylalanine. In an earlier analysis of just under 600 of the donors, sequences lacking an unambiguous match to a single V gene segment were excluded. An earlier analysis of almost 600 of the donors classified V segments as functional when productive rearrangements were above 56.7% and as segregating when the standard deviation between donors was above 5%. A statistical classification framework was developed to diagnose cytomegalovirus status using the catalog of TCR beta chain sequences. In a later analysis, V and J genes were assigned by comparing TCR nucleotide sequences against IMGT/GENE-DB human TR gene sequences. The TCRdist pipeline was used in a later analysis to assign CDR3 sequences and most-parsimonious VDJ recombination scenarios. In a later analysis, each TCR beta chain was defined by its CDR3 amino acid sequence together with its V-gene family, and reads without a unique V-gene family were excluded. A later analysis removed 550 to 650 highly shared, low-generation-probability nucleotide sequences to deal with suspected cross-contamination and a sequencing artifact. For each public chain, a later analysis derived a clonal expansion index from normalized ranks of inferred template counts within each repertoire. In a later analysis, generation probabilities were computed with a VDJ recombination model fitted to out-of-frame rearrangements, and the resulting probabilities were checked against IGoR. A later analysis scored TCR-TCR, TCR-HLA and TCR-CMV co-occurrence with hypergeometric tests, applying a repertoire-size bias correction to TCR pairs. False discovery rates were estimated in a later analysis by permuting HLA or CMV assignments 20 times. In a later analysis, co-occurring TCRs were grouped with DBSCAN, and TCRdist sequence similarity was added when clustering was performed within HLA-allele-positive subsets. Repertoires with fewer than 30,000 or more than 120,000 public chains, plus five repertoires with anomalous nucleotide sharing, were excluded from co-occurrence clustering. TCRdb re-hosts the immuneACCESS table, in-frame sequences only. Its copies lack some clones; in the studies checked, an unresolved V gene accounts for under half of them, and the cause for the rest is not known. The V and J calls and clone size come from that table; D and trimming were worked out from the DNA. Within this sample are approximately 120,000 clones, with 80% of them counted one time only. Of the sample, around 8.9% falls within the top ten clones.

Here is what the overall study found, with its caveats: A later analysis found that HLA-associated TCR beta chains were more clonally expanded and had lower generation probabilities than equally common non-associated chains. This cohort had only TCR beta chains sequenced, and the lack of alpha or paired-chain data limited which features could be detected. Assigning TCR associations to individual alleles was difficult when HLA alleles, especially DR and DQ, strongly co-occurred. According to a later genetic analysis, donors in an Asian-associated ancestry cluster had fewer N-insertions in productive TCRs than the approximately 670-donor mean. According to the authors, the approach could potentially be generalized to other disease states and immunological phenotypes. In the study, approximately 160 TCR beta chains were listed as associated with cytomegalovirus. While some public TCRs were present in many individuals, most TCR sequences turned up only very rarely across donors. A group of highly shared sequence variants was considered likely to be a technical artifact of the sequencing pipeline. In vitro tests confirmed that a few of the cytomegalovirus-associated TCR beta chains recognize cytomegalovirus antigens. The classifier was reported to diagnose cytomegalovirus status with high specificity and sensitivity in both the original and validation cohorts. According to a later analysis, parvovirus B19, influenza, CMV and Epstein-Barr virus appeared linked to several top co-occurrence clusters. In a later analysis, TCR association rates were found to vary across HLA loci, with the most associated TCRs seen for DRB1 alleles and the fewest for HLA-C alleles. For the cohort, immune exposure information was limited to CMV serostatus. Some IMGT-functional V segments, including TRBV6-2 and TRBV6-3, could not be distinguished by the 87-base-pair reads and were therefore excluded. Broadly in line with IMGT annotations, most TCR beta V segments showed up in productive rearrangements about 87% or about 30% of the time in an earlier analysis of several hundred of the donors. Sequencing depth was assumed to be roughly uniform across donors in the presence/absence analyses, though that assumption may not hold. The earlier analysis of some 540 of the donors excluded around 17 rarely observed V segments, including chromosome 9 orphons, because counts were too low. Because HLA typing was missing for some donors at each locus, association tests included only the typed subset. A later genetic analysis associated a missense DCLRE1C variant with V-gene and J-gene trimming of TCR beta chains, and an independent cohort replicated the association. In a later analysis, around 15,000 TCR beta sequences were associated with specific HLA alleles at a false discovery rate of 0.05. A further reported finding was that TCR beta sequences accurately predicted the HLA-A and HLA-B alleles for most subjects in the first cohort. According to a later analysis, most CMV-associated TCR beta chains appeared to be HLA-restricted, and the HLA associations seemed to be driven largely by CMV exposure. Correlated functional status among segregating V segments might reflect linkage disequilibrium, but an unknown experimental factor could not be ruled out.

The V and J genes are TRBV9 and TRBJ1-5, with TRBD1 matching 9 junction bases. The clonotype comes from a man aged 30 to 39 in good health and CMV-seropositive. The sample consisted of PBMCs. The CDR3 here reads CASSPGTGRSQPQHF. The nucleotide sequence is given as TGTGCCAGCAGCCCAGGGACAGGGCGTAGTCAGCCCCAGCATTTT.